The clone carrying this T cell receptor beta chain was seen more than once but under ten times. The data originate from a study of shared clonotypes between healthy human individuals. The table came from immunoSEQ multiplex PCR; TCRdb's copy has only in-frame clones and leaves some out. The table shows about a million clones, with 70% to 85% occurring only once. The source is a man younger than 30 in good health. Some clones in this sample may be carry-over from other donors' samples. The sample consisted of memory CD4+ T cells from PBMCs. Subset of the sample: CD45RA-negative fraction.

The CDR3 reads CARSHGTANYGYTF. In DNA form, the CDR3 reads TGTGCCAGAAGCCACGGGACGGCGAACTATGGCTACACCTTC. V gene TRBV5-3 combines with J gene TRBJ1-2, with a tentative D call TRBD1 (5 bases). TRBV5-3 falls under the ORF class, with uncertain function. Trimming cost V 4 bases and J 2 bases, with 12 bases left between them. The CDR3 runs 14 residues.